Listed below are T cell receptor beta chains from one sample, sequenced in a study of T cells in tuberculosis. Clones were read by immunoSEQ multiplex PCR, and TCRdb kept only the in-frame ones, dropping some. The top ten hold approximately 7.9% of the sample, which has tens of thousands of clones, around 96% seen once. Material: PBMCs. The receptors come from a donor under 30 with latent tuberculosis or without tuberculosis infection. CDR3s include the opening cysteine and the closing phenylalanine or tryptophan. A D gene is named only where the DNA matches it firmly. Expanded clones get a size class; other rows say once, few or many, or leave the size out.

clone size	V gene	D gene	J gene	CDR3 protein	CDR3 DNA
NA	TRBV18	TRBD1	TRBJ1-2	CASSLSVGGAGYGYTF	TGTGCCAGCTCACTGAGCGTAGGGGGCGCCGGCTATGGCTACACCTTC
NA	TRBV11-2	NA	TRBJ1-3	CASSFGSGNTIYF	TGTGCCAGCAGCTTCGGCTCTGGAAACACCATATATTTT
NA	TRBV4-2	NA	TRBJ1-1	CASSQVAGENTEAFF	TGTGCCAGCAGCCAAGTAGCCGGGGAGAACACTGAAGCTTTCTTT
NA	TRBV10-3	NA	TRBJ2-2	CAIRGGPGELFF	TGTGCCATCCGAGGGGGACCCGGGGAGCTGTTTTTT
NA	TRBV19	TRBD1	TRBJ1-3	CASSMPTGPSGNTIYF	TGTGCCAGTAGCATGCCGACAGGGCCCTCTGGAAACACCATATATTTT
NA	TRBV19	NA	TRBJ2-2	CASSIYSGELFF	TGTGCCAGTAGTATTTACTCCGGGGAGCTGTTTTTT
NA	TRBV29-1	NA	TRBJ2-1	CSVESSYNEQFF	TGCAGCGTTGAATCATCCTACAATGAGCAGTTCTTC
NA	TRBV19	TRBD2	TRBJ2-1	CASSRHIAGNYNEQFF	TGTGCCAGTAGTAGGCATATAGCGGGGAACTACAATGAGCAGTTCTTC
NA	TRBV5-4	TRBD1	TRBJ2-6	CARPQGALGANVLTF	TGTGCCAGGCCACAGGGGGCGCTTGGGGCCAACGTCCTGACTTTC
NA	TRBV30	TRBD1	TRBJ2-7	CAWRRGLAGYEQYF	TGTGCCTGGAGGAGGGGGCTAGCAGGGTACGAGCAGTACTTC
NA	TRBV5-1	NA	TRBJ2-3	CASSLELSTDTQYF	TGCGCCAGCAGCTTGGAACTAAGCACAGATACGCAGTATTTT
NA	TRBV27	NA	TRBJ1-1	CASSPLGGGDTEAFF	TGTGCCAGCAGCCCCTTGGGGGGTGGGGACACTGAAGCTTTCTTT
once	TRBV15	TRBD1	TRBJ2-7	CATSRLGSDLLQETGDRVLGEQYF	TGTGCCACCTCAAGACTGGGTTCCGATCTCTTACAGGAGACTGGGGACAGGGTACTTGGCGAGCAGTACTTC
NA	TRBV5-8	NA	TRBJ2-6	CASDLGANVLTF	TGTGCCAGCGATCTAGGGGCCAACGTCCTGACTTTC
NA	TRBV19	TRBD2	TRBJ2-1	CASSVTSGGRNEQFF	TGTGCCAGTAGTGTGACTAGCGGGGGAAGGAATGAGCAGTTCTTC
NA	TRBV6-5	NA	TRBJ1-2	CASSAGNGYTF	TGTGCCAGCTCCGCGGGCAATGGCTACACCTTC
NA	TRBV28	NA	TRBJ2-7	CASSPLGATHEQYF	TGTGCCAGCAGCCCGCTAGGCGCTACCCACGAGCAGTACTTC
NA	TRBV10-3	TRBD1	TRBJ1-2	CAISGTGKDYGYTF	TGTGCCATCAGTGGGACAGGGAAAGACTATGGCTACACCTTC
NA	TRBV5-1	NA	TRBJ2-2	CASSSFRGAGELFF	TGCGCCAGCAGCTCCTTTAGGGGCGCAGGGGAGCTGTTTTTT
few	TRBV11-2	NA	TRBJ2-7	CASSSTAYEQYF	TGTGCCAGCAGCTCGACAGCCTACGAGCAGTACTTC
NA	TRBV5-8	NA	TRBJ2-1	CASSWGDIVYNEQFF	TGTGCCAGCTCCTGGGGGGATATCGTCTACAATGAGCAGTTCTTC
NA	TRBV27	TRBD1	TRBJ1-1	CASSFGTGGTEAFF	TGTGCCAGCAGTTTCGGGACAGGGGGCACTGAAGCTTTCTTT
NA	TRBV5-1	NA	TRBJ1-1	CASSLAGLRNTEAFF	TGCGCCAGCAGCTTGGCTGGGCTTAGGAACACTGAAGCTTTCTTT
NA	TRBV5-5	NA	TRBJ2-7	CASSLVPSYEQYF	TGTGCCAGCAGCTTGGTCCCCTCGTACGAGCAGTACTTC
NA	TRBV23-1	NA	TRBJ2-3	CASTHSPDTQYF	TGCGCCAGCACCCACAGCCCAGATACGCAGTATTTT
NA	TRBV11-2	NA	TRBJ2-1	CASSLDRGNEQFF	TGTGCCAGCAGCTTAGATCGGGGGAATGAGCAGTTCTTC